This T cell receptor beta chain was profiled in a study of T cell responses to AZD1222 COVID-19 vaccine. Notes on the study in general: The span of vaccine-associated CD4 TCRs extended across spike, with dominance at 160-218 and 743-854. After the peak T cell response, and only then, were repertoires sampled. Increases in Spike-specific TCR breadth and depth were seen after two AZD1222 doses.

Comment on this clone: The antigen is not known.

The CDR3 is 13 residues long. V gave up 3 bases and J gave up 3 bases, with 6 bases separating them. Germline V lookup: CDR1 MDHEN, CDR2 SYDVKM. Second-dose intervals near 4 or 12 weeks were combined. Clones were read by immunoSEQ multiplex PCR, and TCRdb kept only the in-frame ones, dropping some. The repertoire holds under 140,000 clones, around nine tenths seen once, with roughly 15% in the top ten. This specimen was peripheral blood, taken 28 days after the second AZD1222 dose. This receptor was identified in an adult who received the AZD1222 COVID-19 vaccine. The chain links TRBV28 to TRBJ1-5; D remains unclear. The CDR3 region has the DNA TGTGCCAGCAGTTTCCCAGACAATCAGCCCCAGCATTTT. It codes for CASSFPDNQPQHF.